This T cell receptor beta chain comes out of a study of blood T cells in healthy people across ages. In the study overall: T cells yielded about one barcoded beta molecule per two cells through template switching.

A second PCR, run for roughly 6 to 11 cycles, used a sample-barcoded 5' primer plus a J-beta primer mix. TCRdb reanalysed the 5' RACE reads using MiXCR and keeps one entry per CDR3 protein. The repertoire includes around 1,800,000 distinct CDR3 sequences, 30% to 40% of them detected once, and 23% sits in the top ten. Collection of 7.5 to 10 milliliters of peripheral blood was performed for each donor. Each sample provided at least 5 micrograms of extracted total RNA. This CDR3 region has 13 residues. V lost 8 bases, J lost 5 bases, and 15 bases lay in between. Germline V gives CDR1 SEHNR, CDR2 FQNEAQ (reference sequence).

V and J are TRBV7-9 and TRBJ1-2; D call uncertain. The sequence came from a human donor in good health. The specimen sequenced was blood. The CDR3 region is CASDLGLGYGYTF. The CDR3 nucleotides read TGTGCCAGCGACTTGGGCCTTGGGTATGGCTACACCTTC.